These T cell receptor beta chains were read from a single sample in a study of cytomegalovirus exposure and HLA in healthy donors. Clones were sequenced by immunoSEQ multiplex PCR, and TCRdb holds only the in-frame ones, with some missing. The repertoire includes 100,000 or so clones, 15% of them detected once, and 0.8% to 0.95% sits in the top ten. The source material was PBMCs. The receptor source for this set is a female donor in good health and CMV-seronegative. The CDR3 runs from the conserved cysteine through the conserved F or W. D genes are given only for firm matches. Size is omitted from some rows. Given values are once, few, many or a class for expanded clones.

V	D	size	J	DNA	CDR3
TRBV6-5	NA	NA	TRBJ1-2	TGTGCCAGCAGTTACTCGACTAGGCTGAGCGATGGCTACACCTTC	CASSYSTRLSDGYTF
TRBV4-3	NA	few	TRBJ1-6	TGCGCCAGCAGCCAAGCTCTTGGGGGGATGAGTAATTCACCCCTCCACTTT	CASSQALGGMSNSPLHF
TRBV19	TRBD2	NA	TRBJ2-1	TGTGCCAGTAGTACCCCGATGGGGGCGGGACTAGCGGCTGTACGCCGTTCCTACAATGAGCAGTTCTTC	CASSTPMGAGLAAVRRSYNEQFF
TRBV30	TRBD2	NA	TRBJ2-5	TGTGCCTGGGGCAAGCGGGAGTGGGAGACCCAGTACTTC	CAWGKREWETQYF
TRBV5-1	NA	few	TRBJ2-7	TGCGCCAGCAGCTTGGACCCGGGACGCGGGGTTGTCGGGGAGCAGTACTTC	CASSLDPGRGVVGEQYF
TRBV7-2	TRBD2	few	TRBJ2-4	TGTGCCAGCAGCAAGACTAGCTCGGAAAACATTCAGTACTTC	CASSKTSSENIQYF
TRBV5-8	TRBD2	few	TRBJ2-1	TGTGCCAGCACCGGACTAGACAATGAGCAGTTCTTC	CASTGLDNEQFF
TRBV7-2	TRBD2	NA	TRBJ2-3	TGTGCCAGCAGCTTACTAGCGGGGGAAGTAGATACGCAGTATTTT	CASSLLAGEVDTQYF
TRBV7-6	NA	few	TRBJ2-5	TGTGCCAGCAGCCCGAGAGGAGCGGGGACCCAGTACTTC	CASSPRGAGTQYF
TRBV18	TRBD1	NA	TRBJ2-7	TGTGCCAGCTCACCCGGGACAGGGGATTACGAGCAGTACTTC	CASSPGTGDYEQYF
TRBV4-1	TRBD2	few	TRBJ2-1	TGCGCCAGCAGCTCTCCTAGCGGGAGGGCCTACAATGAGCAGTTCTTC	CASSSPSGRAYNEQFF
TRBV28	TRBD2	few	TRBJ2-1	TGTGCCAGCAGCCATAGCGGGCCCTCCTACAATGAGCAGTTCTTC	CASSHSGPSYNEQFF
TRBV30	NA	NA	TRBJ2-5	NA	CAWSVGGGALETPYF
TRBV30	NA	few	TRBJ2-5	TGTGCCTGGAGTGTAGGGGCGGGGGCTCGTGAGACCCAGTACTTC	CAWSVGAGARETQYF
TRBV4-3	TRBD1	NA	TRBJ2-4	TGCGCCAGCAGCCAAGCCTTCAGACAGGGGGGCATTCAGTACTTC	CASSQAFRQGGIQYF
TRBV28	TRBD1	NA	TRBJ2-7	TGTGCCAGCAGCACAGGACAGGGGCCCTACGAGCAGTACTTC	CASSTGQGPYEQYF
TRBV6-1	NA	few	TRBJ2-5	TGTGCCAGCGTACGGGGAAGCGAAGAGACCCAGTACTTC	CASVRGSEETQYF
TRBV15	NA	NA	TRBJ2-5	TGTGCCACCAGCAGATCCTGGACTCCTCAGGAGACCCAGTACTTC	CATSRSWTPQETQYF
TRBV27	NA	NA	TRBJ2-3	TGTGCCGCCCGCCGGGCAGGGGCGACAGATACGCAGTATTTT	CAARRAGATDTQYF
TRBV28	TRBD1	few	TRBJ2-7	TGTGCCAGCAATCTAATCAGGGGGCAAGAGCAGTACTTC	CASNLIRGQEQYF
TRBV4-3	TRBD2	NA	TRBJ2-1	TGCGCCAGCAGCCAAAGAGAAGGACTAGCGGGGATCAATGAGCAGTTCTTC	CASSQREGLAGINEQFF
TRBV5-1	TRBD1	NA	TRBJ2-5	TGCGCCAGCAGTAACAGGGGTCAAGAGACCCAGTACTTC	CASSNRGQETQYF
TRBV28	TRBD1	NA	TRBJ2-1	TGTGCCAGCAGACCGGGACAGTCCTACAATGAGCAGTTCTTC	CASRPGQSYNEQFF
TRBV6-5	NA	few	TRBJ1-5	TGTGCCAGCCCCGAGGTAAGCAATCAGCCCCAGCATTTT	CASPEVSNQPQHF
TRBV6-5	NA	few	TRBJ1-2	TGTGCCAGCAGTTACTCGATACAGGACTATGGCTACACCTTC	CASSYSIQDYGYTF
TRBV7-9	NA	NA	TRBJ1-3	TGTGCCAGCAGCTTACTTTTGGACAGTCACTCTGGAAACACCATATATTTT	CASSLLLDSHSGNTIYF
TRBV7-8	TRBD1	NA	TRBJ1-2	TGTGCCAGCAGCTTAGCCCCGGGACAGGGGTACTATGGCTACACCTTC	CASSLAPGQGYYGYTF